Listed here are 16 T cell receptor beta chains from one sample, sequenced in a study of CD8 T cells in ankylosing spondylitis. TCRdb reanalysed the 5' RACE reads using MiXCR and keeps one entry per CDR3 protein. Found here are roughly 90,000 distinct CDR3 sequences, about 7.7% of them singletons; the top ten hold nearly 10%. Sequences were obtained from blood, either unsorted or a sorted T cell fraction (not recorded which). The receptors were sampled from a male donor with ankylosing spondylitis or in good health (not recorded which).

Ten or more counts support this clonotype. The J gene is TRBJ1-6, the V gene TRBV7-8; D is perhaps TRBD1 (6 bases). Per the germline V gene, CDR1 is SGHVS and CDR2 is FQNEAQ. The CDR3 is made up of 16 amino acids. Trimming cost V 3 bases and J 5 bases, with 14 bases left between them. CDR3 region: CASSFGQSFNNSPLHF. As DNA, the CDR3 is TGTGCCAGCAGCTTCGGACAGAGTTTTAATAATTCACCCCTCCACTTT.

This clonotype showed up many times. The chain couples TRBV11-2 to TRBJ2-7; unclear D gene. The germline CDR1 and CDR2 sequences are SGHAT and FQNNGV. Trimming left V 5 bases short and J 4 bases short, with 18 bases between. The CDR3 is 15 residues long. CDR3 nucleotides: TGTGCCAGCAGCCCAACCGGCGACTTTTTATACGAGCAGTACTTC. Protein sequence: CASSPTGDFLYEQYF.

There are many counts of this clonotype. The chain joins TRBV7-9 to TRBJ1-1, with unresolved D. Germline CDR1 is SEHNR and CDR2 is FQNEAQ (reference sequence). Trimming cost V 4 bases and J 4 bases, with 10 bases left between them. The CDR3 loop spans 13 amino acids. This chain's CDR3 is CASSSYGGTEAFF. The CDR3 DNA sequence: TGTGCCAGCAGCTCGTATGGAGGCACTGAAGCTTTCTTT.

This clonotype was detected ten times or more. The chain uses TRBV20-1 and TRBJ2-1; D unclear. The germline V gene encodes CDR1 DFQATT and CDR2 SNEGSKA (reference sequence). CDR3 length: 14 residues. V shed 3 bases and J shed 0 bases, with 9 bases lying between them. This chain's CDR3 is CSASWYSSYNEQFF. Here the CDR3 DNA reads TGCAGTGCTAGTTGGTATAGCTCCTACAATGAGCAGTTCTTC.

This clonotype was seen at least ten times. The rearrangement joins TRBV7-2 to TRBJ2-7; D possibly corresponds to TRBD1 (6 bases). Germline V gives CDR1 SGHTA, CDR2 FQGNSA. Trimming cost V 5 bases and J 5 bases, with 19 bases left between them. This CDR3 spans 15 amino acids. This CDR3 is CASSIAGTSVNEQYF. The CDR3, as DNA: TGTGCCAGCAGCATTGCCGGGACATCCGTCAACGAGCAGTACTTC.

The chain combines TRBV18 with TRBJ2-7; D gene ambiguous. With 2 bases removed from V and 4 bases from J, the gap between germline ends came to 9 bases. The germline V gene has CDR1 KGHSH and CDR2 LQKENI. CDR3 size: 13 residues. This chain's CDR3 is CASSPEQLYEQYF. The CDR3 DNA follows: TGTGCCAGCTCACCAGAACAGCTGTACGAGCAGTACTTC.

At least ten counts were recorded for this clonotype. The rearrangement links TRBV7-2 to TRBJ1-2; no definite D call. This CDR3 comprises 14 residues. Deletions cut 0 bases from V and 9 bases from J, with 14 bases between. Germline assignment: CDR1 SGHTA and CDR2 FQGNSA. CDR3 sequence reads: CASSLAVGSGSYTF. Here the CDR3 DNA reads TGTGCCAGCAGCTTAGCGGTGGGCTCGGGGAGCTACACCTTC.

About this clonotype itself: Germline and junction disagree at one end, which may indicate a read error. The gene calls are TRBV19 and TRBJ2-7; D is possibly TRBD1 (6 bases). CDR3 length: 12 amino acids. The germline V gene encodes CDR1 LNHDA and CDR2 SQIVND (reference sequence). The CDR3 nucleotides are TGTGCCAGTAGCGGCAGGGGCTACGGGCAGTACTTC. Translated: CASSGRGYGQYF.

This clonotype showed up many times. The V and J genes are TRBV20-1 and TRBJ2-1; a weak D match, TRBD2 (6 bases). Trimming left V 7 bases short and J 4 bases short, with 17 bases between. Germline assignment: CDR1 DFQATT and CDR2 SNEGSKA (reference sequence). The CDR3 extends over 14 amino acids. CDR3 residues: CSGSGTGTYNEQFF. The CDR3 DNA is TGCAGTGGGTCCGGGACTGGGACTTACAATGAGCAGTTCTTC.

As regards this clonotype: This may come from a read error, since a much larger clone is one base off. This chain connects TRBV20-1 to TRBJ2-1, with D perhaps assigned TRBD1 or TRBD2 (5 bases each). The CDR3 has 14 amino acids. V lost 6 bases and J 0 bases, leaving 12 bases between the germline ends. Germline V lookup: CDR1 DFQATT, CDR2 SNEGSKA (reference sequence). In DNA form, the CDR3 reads TGCAGTGCAAGACAGAGGGCCTCCTACAATGAGCAGTTCTTC. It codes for CSARQRASYNEQFF.

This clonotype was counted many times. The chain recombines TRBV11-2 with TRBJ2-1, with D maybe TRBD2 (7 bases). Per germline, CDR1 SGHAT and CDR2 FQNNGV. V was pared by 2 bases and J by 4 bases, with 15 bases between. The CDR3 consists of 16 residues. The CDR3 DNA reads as TGTGCCAGCAGCTTAAGGGGGGACTATTCGTACAATGAGCAGTTCTTC. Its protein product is CASSLRGDYSYNEQFF.

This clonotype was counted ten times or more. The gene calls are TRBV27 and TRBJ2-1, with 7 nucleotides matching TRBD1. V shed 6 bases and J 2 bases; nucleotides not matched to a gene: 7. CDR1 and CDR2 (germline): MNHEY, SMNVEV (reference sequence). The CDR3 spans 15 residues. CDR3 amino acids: CASSSGGYTYNEQFF. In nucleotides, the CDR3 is TGTGCCAGCAGCTCAGGGGGTTATACCTACAATGAGCAGTTCTTC.

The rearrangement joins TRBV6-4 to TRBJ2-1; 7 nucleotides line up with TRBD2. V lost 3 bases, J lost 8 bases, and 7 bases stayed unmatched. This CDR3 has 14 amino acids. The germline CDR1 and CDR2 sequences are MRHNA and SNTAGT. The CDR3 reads CASSEARGMDEQFF. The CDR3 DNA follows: TGTGCCAGCAGTGAGGCGCGGGGGATGGATGAGCAGTTCTTC.

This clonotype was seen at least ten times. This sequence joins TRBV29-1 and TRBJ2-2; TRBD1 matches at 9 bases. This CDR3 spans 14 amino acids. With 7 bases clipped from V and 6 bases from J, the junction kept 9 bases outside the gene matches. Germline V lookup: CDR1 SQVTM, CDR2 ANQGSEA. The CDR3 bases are TGCAGCGGATCCGGGACAGGGAGGGCCGGGGAGCTGTTTTTT. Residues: CSGSGTGRAGELFF.

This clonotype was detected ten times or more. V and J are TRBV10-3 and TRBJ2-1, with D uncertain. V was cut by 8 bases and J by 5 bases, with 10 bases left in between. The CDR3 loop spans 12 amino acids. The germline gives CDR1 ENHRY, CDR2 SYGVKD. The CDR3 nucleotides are TGTGCCATCTCCACCCTAAACAATGAGCAGTTCTTC. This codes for CAISTLNNEQFF.

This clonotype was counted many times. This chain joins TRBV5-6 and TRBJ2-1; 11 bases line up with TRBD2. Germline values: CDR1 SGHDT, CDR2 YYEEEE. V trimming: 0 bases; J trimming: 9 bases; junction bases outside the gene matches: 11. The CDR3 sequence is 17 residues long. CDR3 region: CASSLARTSGRSSEQFF. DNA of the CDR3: TGTGCCAGCAGCTTGGCCCGGACTAGCGGGCGTAGTAGTGAGCAGTTCTTC.